Listed below are T cell receptor beta chains from one sample, sequenced in a study of Graves' ophthalmopathy and Graves' hyperthyroidism. TCRdb redid the calling of the multiplex PCR reads with MiXCR, one entry per CDR3 protein. The sample has about 1.1 million distinct CDR3 sequences, less than 45% seen once; the top ten hold more than 9.5%. Source material: peripheral blood or thyroid tissue (not recorded which). The receptors stem from an adult man with Graves' hyperthyroidism. Each CDR3 is given with its conserved first and last residue. D genes are given only for firm matches. Clone size appears in some rows only: once, few, many, or a class for an expanded clone.

j_gene: TRBJ1-5
abundance: few
v_gene: TRBV27
d_gene: -
CDR3aa: CASSSGFSAQHF
CDR3nt: TGTGCCAGCAGTTCCGGATTTTCGGCCCAGCATTTT

j_gene: TRBJ2-3
abundance: few
v_gene: TRBV9
d_gene: -
CDR3aa: CASSVVWNTDTQYF
CDR3nt: TGTGCCAGCAGCGTAGTATGGAACACAGATACGCAGTATTTT

j_gene: TRBJ2-7
abundance: few
v_gene: TRBV6-5
d_gene: TRBD1
CDR3aa: CASSYQFRDRDYEQYF
CDR3nt: TGTGCCAGCAGTTACCAATTCCGGGACAGGGACTACGAGCAGTACTTC

j_gene: TRBJ1-1
abundance: many
v_gene: TRBV29-1
d_gene: -
CDR3aa: CSVRGVMDTEAFF
CDR3nt: TGCAGCGTTCGTGGGGTTATGGACACTGAAGCTTTCTTT

j_gene: TRBJ1-6
abundance: many
v_gene: TRBV9
d_gene: -
CDR3aa: CASSVVGGESPLHF
CDR3nt: TGTGCCAGCAGCGTGGTTGGAGGAGAGTCACCCCTCCACTTT

j_gene: TRBJ2-2
abundance: few
v_gene: TRBV7-6
d_gene: TRBD1
CDR3aa: CASSLRQGAGTGELFF
CDR3nt: TGTGCCAGCAGCCTCAGACAGGGGGCTGGCACCGGGGAGCTGTTTTTT

j_gene: TRBJ1-4
abundance: many
v_gene: TRBV20-1
d_gene: -
CDR3aa: CSVTKDATNEKLFF
CDR3nt: TGCAGTGTAACCAAGGACGCAACTAATGAAAAACTGTTTTTT

j_gene: TRBJ2-7
abundance: -
v_gene: TRBV10-3
d_gene: TRBD2
CDR3aa: CASSLPTSGGFYEQYF
CDR3nt: TGTGCCAGCAGTTTACCAACTAGCGGGGGGTTCTACGAGCAGTACTTC

j_gene: TRBJ1-4
abundance: -
v_gene: TRBV7-2
d_gene: -
CDR3aa: CASSRGINEKLFF
CDR3nt: TGTGCCAGCAGCCGGGGCATTAATGAAAAACTGTTTTTT

j_gene: TRBJ1-5
abundance: -
v_gene: TRBV2
d_gene: -
CDR3aa: CACSASLVGSPQPQHF
CDR3nt: -

j_gene: TRBJ2-7
abundance: many
v_gene: TRBV2
d_gene: TRBD2
CDR3aa: CASSGRAGSYEQYF
CDR3nt: TGTGCCAGCAGTGGAAGAGCGGGATCCTACGAGCAGTACTTC

j_gene: TRBJ1-5
abundance: -
v_gene: TRBV28
d_gene: -
CDR3aa: CASSLGGHRPQHF
CDR3nt: TGTGCCAGCAGTTTGGGGGGGCATCGGCCCCAGCATTTT

j_gene: TRBJ2-7
abundance: few
v_gene: TRBV2
d_gene: -
CDR3aa: CASNGISYEQYF
CDR3nt: TGTGCCAGCAACGGCATCTCCTACGAGCAGTACTTC

j_gene: TRBJ2-7
abundance: many
v_gene: TRBV4-3
d_gene: -
CDR3aa: CASSHSRGYYEQYF
CDR3nt: TGCGCCAGCAGCCACAGCCGGGGATACTACGAGCAGTACTTC

j_gene: TRBJ2-6
abundance: -
v_gene: TRBV15
d_gene: -
CDR3aa: CATSRSYGANVLTF
CDR3nt: TGTGCCACCAGCAGAAGTTATGGGGCCAACGTCCTGACTTTC

j_gene: TRBJ2-7
abundance: few
v_gene: TRBV7-9
d_gene: -
CDR3aa: CASSQDYHEQYF
CDR3nt: TGTGCCAGCAGCCAGGACTACCACGAGCAGTACTTC

j_gene: TRBJ2-5
abundance: -
v_gene: TRBV29-1
d_gene: -
CDR3aa: CSLPSGGETQYF
CDR3nt: TGCAGCTTGCCCAGCGGTGGGGAGACCCAGTACTTC

j_gene: TRBJ2-5
abundance: -
v_gene: TRBV3-1
d_gene: TRBD1
CDR3aa: CASSRHRDRQETQYF
CDR3nt: TGTGCCAGCAGCCGCCACCGGGACAGGCAAGAGACCCAGTACTTC

j_gene: TRBJ1-1
abundance: -
v_gene: TRBV2
d_gene: -
CDR3aa: CASSEAPREAFF
CDR3nt: TGTGCCAGCAGTGAAGCCCCCAGGGAAGCTTTCTTT

j_gene: TRBJ1-1
abundance: -
v_gene: TRBV29-1
d_gene: TRBD1
CDR3aa: CSVPGQGTVTEAFF
CDR3nt: TGCAGCGTGCCGGGACAGGGGACCGTCACTGAAGCTTTCTTT

j_gene: TRBJ1-1
abundance: few
v_gene: TRBV10-2
d_gene: -
CDR3aa: CASSEVIAEAFF
CDR3nt: TGTGCCAGCAGTGAAGTCATAGCTGAAGCTTTCTTT

j_gene: TRBJ1-5
abundance: many
v_gene: TRBV10-3
d_gene: -
CDR3aa: CAISVGGLNQPQHF
CDR3nt: TGTGCCATCAGTGTCGGGGGACTAAATCAGCCCCAGCATTTT

j_gene: TRBJ2-3
abundance: -
v_gene: TRBV7-6
d_gene: TRBD1
CDR3aa: CASSLGRGLTDTQYF
CDR3nt: TGTGCCAGCAGCTTGGGCAGGGGGCTCACAGATACGCAGTATTTT

j_gene: TRBJ2-7
abundance: -
v_gene: TRBV7-2
d_gene: TRBD2
CDR3aa: CASSSGLAGSQQYF
CDR3nt: TGTGCCAGCAGCTCGGGACTAGCGGGAAGTCAGCAGTACTTC

j_gene: TRBJ1-6
abundance: -
v_gene: TRBV25-1
d_gene: -
CDR3aa: CVSSGVGSPLHF
CDR3nt: TGTGTCAGTTCGGGGGTTGGGTCACCCCTCCACTTT

j_gene: TRBJ1-2
abundance: many
v_gene: TRBV20-1
d_gene: -
CDR3aa: CSAPEVGGSGYTF
CDR3nt: TGCAGTGCACCCGAGGTTGGGGGCAGCGGCTACACCTTC

j_gene: TRBJ1-2
abundance: -
v_gene: TRBV5-4
d_gene: -
CDR3aa: CASSPKVDHGYTF
CDR3nt: TGTGCCAGCAGCCCTAAGGTTGATCATGGCTACACCTTC

j_gene: TRBJ2-2
abundance: -
v_gene: TRBV7-6
d_gene: TRBD2
CDR3aa: CASSLQPGLTINTGELFF
CDR3nt: TGTGCCAGCAGCTTACAGCCGGGACTAACGATTAACACCGGGGAGCTGTTTTTT

j_gene: TRBJ1-2
abundance: -
v_gene: TRBV11-2
d_gene: -
CDR3aa: CASSPPLGGANYGYTF
CDR3nt: TGTGCCAGCAGCCCTCCACTAGGGGGAGCTAACTATGGCTACACCTTC

j_gene: TRBJ1-6
abundance: -
v_gene: TRBV12-3/TRBV12-4
d_gene: TRBD1
CDR3aa: CASSFRTGFNSPLHF
CDR3nt: TGTGCCAGCAGCTTCCGGACAGGGTTCAATTCACCCCTCCACTTT

j_gene: TRBJ1-2
abundance: many
v_gene: TRBV7-9
d_gene: TRBD1
CDR3aa: CASSLGRQGGAGYTF
CDR3nt: TGTGCCAGCAGCTTAGGAAGACAGGGGGGAGCGGGCTACACCTTC

j_gene: TRBJ1-1
abundance: -
v_gene: TRBV7-2
d_gene: -
CDR3aa: CASSFGGFGNEAFF
CDR3nt: TGTGCCAGCAGCTTCGGGGGTTTCGGAAATGAAGCTTTCTTT

j_gene: TRBJ2-2
abundance: few
v_gene: TRBV10-3
d_gene: -
CDR3aa: CAMTERAPGSCFF
CDR3nt: -

j_gene: TRBJ2-2
abundance: few
v_gene: TRBV7-3
d_gene: TRBD2
CDR3aa: CASSLTPSGRPGELFF
CDR3nt: TGTGCCAGCAGCTTAACGCCCAGCGGGAGACCCGGGGAGCTGTTTTTT

j_gene: TRBJ1-6
abundance: -
v_gene: TRBV7-9
d_gene: -
CDR3aa: CASSPPSGRMGGESPLHF
CDR3nt: TGTGCCAGCAGCCCTCCTAGCGGGAGGATGGGGGGGGAGTCACCCCTCCACTTT

j_gene: TRBJ1-5
abundance: -
v_gene: TRBV2
d_gene: -
CDR3aa: CASTQGSGQPQHF
CDR3nt: TGTGCCAGCACTCAGGGTTCAGGTCAGCCCCAGCATTTT

j_gene: TRBJ1-2
abundance: -
v_gene: TRBV9
d_gene: -
CDR3aa: CASSALTGAYGYTF
CDR3nt: TGTGCCAGCAGCGCGTTGACAGGAGCGTATGGCTACACCTTC

j_gene: TRBJ2-7
abundance: -
v_gene: TRBV20-1
d_gene: TRBD1
CDR3aa: CSARGLGQGGFYEQYF
CDR3nt: TGCAGTGCTAGAGGCCTCGGACAGGGGGGATTCTACGAGCAGTACTTC

j_gene: TRBJ1-1
abundance: many
v_gene: TRBV20-1
d_gene: TRBD1
CDR3aa: CSARSGTGERSTEAFF
CDR3nt: TGCAGTGCTAGGTCAGGGACAGGGGAAAGGAGCACTGAAGCTTTCTTT